This T cell receptor beta chain was retrieved from a study of blood T cell repertoires in COVID-19. The CDR3 is 14 amino acids. V gave up 4 bases and J gave up 6 bases, with 10 bases separating them. The germline gives CDR1 SNHLY, CDR2 FYNNEI. In the authors' workflow: Quantification of nucleated cells was approximated via reference gene primer amplification. Sequencing was performed with immunoSEQ multiplex PCR; in TCRdb, only in-frame clones are kept and a portion is missing. That table furnishes V, J and clone size, whereas the DNA furnished D and trimming. The profile shows approximately 400,000 clones, roughly 77% of them singletons.

The gene calls are TRBV2 and TRBJ1-6, with TRBD1 as a possible D gene (5 bases). The clonotype originates from a human donor with acute or convalescent COVID-19. The donor label of this sample is uncertain. The sample comprised peripheral blood. The CDR3, as DNA: TGTGCCAGCAGTGCCACAGGCGGTAATTCACCCCTCCACTTT. Translated: CASSATGGNSPLHF.